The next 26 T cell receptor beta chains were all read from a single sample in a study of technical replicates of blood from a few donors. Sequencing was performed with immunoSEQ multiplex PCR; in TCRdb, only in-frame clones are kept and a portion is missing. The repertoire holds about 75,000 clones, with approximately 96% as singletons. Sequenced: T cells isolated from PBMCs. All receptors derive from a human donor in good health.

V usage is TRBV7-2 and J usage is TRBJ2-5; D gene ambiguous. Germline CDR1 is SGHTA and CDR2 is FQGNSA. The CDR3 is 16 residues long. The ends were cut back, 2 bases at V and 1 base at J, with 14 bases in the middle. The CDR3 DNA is TGTGCCAGCAGCTTATTTCTTAGTAAACTCCAAGAGACCCAGTACTTC. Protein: CASSLFLSKLQETQYF.

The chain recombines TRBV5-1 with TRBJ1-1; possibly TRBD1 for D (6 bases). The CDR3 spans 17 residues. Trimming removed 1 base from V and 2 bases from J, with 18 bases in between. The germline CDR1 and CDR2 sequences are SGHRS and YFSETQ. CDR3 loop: CASSLTGTIGSNTEAFF. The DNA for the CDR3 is TGCGCCAGCAGCTTGACCGGGACAATCGGTAGCAACACTGAAGCTTTCTTT.

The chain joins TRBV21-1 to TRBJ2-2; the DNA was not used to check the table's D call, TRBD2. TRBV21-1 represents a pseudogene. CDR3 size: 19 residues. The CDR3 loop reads CASSMKLDIKSTNTGELFF. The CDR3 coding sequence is TGTGCCAGCAGCATGAAACTAGACATTAAGTCCACGAACACCGGGGAGCTGTTTTTT.

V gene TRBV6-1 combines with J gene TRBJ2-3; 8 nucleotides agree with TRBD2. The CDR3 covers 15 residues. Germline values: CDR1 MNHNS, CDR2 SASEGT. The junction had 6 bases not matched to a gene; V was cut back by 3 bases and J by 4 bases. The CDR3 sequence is CASSDLGLAADTQYF. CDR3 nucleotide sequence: TGTGCCAGCAGTGACCTAGGACTAGCAGCAGATACGCAGTATTTT.

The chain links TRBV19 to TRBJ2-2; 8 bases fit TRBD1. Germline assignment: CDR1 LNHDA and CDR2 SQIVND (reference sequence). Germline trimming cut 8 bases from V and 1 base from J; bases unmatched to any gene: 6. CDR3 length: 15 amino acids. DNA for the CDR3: TGTGCCAGTCGTACCGGGACAGGGAACACCGGGGAGCTGTTTTTT. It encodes CASRTGTGNTGELFF.

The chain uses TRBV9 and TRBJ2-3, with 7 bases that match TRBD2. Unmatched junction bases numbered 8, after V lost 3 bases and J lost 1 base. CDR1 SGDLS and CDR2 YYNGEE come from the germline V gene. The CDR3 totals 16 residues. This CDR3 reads CASSANSGPGTDTQYF. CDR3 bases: TGTGCCAGCAGCGCAAATAGCGGGCCCGGCACAGATACGCAGTATTTT.

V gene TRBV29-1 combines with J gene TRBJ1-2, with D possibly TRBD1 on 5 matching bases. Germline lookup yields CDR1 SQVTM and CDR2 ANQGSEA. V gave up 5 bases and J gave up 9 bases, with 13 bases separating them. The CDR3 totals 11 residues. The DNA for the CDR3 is TGCAGCGTTTCGCAGGGTCGTAGCTACACCTTC. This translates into CSVSQGRSYTF.

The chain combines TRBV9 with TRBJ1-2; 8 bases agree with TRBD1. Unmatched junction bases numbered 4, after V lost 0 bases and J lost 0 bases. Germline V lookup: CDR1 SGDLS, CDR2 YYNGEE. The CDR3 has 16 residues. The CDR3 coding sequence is TGTGCCAGCAGCGTAGTGGGACAGGAAACTAACTATGGCTACACCTTC. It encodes CASSVVGQETNYGYTF.

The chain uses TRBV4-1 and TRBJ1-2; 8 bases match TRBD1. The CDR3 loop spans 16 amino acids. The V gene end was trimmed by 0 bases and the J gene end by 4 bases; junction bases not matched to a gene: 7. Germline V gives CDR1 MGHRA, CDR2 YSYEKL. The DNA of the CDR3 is TGCGCCAGCAGCCAAGATCCAGGACAGGGATCCTATGGCTACACCTTC. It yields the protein CASSQDPGQGSYGYTF.

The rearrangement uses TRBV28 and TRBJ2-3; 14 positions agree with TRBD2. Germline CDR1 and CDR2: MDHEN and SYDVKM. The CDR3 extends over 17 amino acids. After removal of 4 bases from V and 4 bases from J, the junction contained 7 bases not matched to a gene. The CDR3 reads CASSSPGLAGVPDTQYF. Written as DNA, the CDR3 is TGTGCCAGCAGTTCTCCGGGACTAGCGGGAGTACCAGATACGCAGTATTTT.

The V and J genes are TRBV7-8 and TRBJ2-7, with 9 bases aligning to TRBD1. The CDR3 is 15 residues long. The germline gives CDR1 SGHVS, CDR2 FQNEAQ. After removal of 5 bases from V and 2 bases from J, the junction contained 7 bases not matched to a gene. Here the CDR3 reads CASSLTGGGTYEQYF. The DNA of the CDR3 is TGTGCCAGCAGCCTGACAGGGGGAGGCACCTACGAGCAGTACTTC.

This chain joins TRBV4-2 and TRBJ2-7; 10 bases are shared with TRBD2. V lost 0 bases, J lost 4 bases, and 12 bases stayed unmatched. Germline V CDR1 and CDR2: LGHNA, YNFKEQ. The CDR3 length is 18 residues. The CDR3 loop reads CASSQDLRGTSVSYEQYF. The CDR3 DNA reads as TGTGCCAGCAGCCAAGATCTTAGGGGGACTAGCGTCAGTTACGAGCAGTACTTC.

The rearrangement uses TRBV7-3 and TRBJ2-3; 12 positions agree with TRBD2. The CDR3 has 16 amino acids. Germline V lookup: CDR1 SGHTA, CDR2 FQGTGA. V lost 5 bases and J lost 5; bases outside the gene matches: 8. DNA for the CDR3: TGTGCCAGCAGCGGACGGACTAGCGGGATGGGAGATACGCAGTATTTT. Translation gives CASSGRTSGMGDTQYF.

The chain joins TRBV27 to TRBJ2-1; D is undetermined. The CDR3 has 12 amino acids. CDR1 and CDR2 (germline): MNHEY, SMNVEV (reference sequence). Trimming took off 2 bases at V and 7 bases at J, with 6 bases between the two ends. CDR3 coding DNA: TGTGCCAGCAGTTTAGGGCAAAATGAGCAGTTCTTC. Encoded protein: CASSLGQNEQFF.

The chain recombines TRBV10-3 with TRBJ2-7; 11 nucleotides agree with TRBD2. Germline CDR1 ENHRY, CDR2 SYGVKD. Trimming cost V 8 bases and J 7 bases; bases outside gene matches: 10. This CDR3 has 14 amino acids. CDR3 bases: TGTGCCATCGGGGGGACTAGCGGACTAACAGAGCAGTACTTC. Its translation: CAIGGTSGLTEQYF.

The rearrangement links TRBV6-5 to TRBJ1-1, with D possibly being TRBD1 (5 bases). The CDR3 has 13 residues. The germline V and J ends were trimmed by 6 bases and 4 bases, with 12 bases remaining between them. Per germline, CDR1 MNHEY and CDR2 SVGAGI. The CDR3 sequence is CASSLRRVTEAFF. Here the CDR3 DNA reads TGTGCCAGCAGCTTACGCAGGGTCACTGAAGCTTTCTTT.

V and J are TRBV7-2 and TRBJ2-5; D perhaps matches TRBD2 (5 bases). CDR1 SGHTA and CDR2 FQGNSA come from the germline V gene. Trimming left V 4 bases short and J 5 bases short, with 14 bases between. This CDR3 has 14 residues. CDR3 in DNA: TGTGCCAGCAGCTCATTTAGCGTTTCGGAGACCCAGTACTTC. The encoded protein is CASSSFSVSETQYF.

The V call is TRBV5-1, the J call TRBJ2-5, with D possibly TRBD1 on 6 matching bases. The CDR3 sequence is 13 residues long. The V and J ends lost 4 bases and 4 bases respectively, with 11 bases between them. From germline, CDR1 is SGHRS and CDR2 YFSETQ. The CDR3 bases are TGCGCCAGCAGCCCCTCAGGGGTAGAGACCCAGTACTTC. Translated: CASSPSGVETQYF.

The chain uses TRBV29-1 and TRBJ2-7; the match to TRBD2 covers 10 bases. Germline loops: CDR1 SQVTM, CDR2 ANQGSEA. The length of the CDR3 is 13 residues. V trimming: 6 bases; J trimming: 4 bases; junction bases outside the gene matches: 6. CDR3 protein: CSVASGSPYEQYF. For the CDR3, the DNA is TGCAGCGTGGCTAGCGGGAGTCCGTACGAGCAGTACTTC.

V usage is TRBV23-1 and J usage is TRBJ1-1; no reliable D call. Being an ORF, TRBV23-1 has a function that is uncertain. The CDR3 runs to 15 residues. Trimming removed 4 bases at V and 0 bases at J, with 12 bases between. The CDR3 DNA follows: TGCGCCAGCAGTCGGCCGTGGCTGATGAACACTGAAGCTTTCTTT. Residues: CASSRPWLMNTEAFF.

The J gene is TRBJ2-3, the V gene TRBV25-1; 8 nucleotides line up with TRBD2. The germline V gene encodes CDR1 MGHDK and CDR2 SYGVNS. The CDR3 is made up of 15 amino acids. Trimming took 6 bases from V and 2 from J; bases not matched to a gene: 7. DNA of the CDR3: TGTGCCAGCAGCCACCGGGGGGGGTCCACAGATACGCAGTATTTT. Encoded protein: CASSHRGGSTDTQYF.

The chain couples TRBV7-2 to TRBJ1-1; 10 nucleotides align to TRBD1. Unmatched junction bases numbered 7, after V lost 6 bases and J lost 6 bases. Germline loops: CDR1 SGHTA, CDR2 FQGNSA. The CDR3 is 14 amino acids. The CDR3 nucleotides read TGTGCCAGCAGTTCTGGACAGGGGGAGGCTGAAGCTTTCTTT. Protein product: CASSSGQGEAEAFF.

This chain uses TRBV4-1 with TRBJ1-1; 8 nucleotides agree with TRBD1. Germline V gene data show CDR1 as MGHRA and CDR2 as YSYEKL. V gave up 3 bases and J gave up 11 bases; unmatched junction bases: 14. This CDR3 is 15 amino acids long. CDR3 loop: CASSHNAPGGSWAFF. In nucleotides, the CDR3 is TGCGCCAGCAGCCACAACGCCCCAGGGGGCAGTTGGGCTTTCTTT.

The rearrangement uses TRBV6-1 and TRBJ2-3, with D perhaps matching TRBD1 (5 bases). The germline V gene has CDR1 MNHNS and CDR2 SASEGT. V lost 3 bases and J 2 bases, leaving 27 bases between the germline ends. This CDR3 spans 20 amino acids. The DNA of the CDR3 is TGTGCCAGCAGTGACCACAGGATCCTAAATACTCTTAGATTCACAGATACGCAGTATTTT. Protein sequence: CASSDHRILNTLRFTDTQYF.

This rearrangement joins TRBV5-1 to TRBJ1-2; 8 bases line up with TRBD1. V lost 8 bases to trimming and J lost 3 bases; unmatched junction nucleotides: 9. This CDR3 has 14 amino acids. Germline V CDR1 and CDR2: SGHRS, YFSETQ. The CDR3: CASTPDRAYYGYTF. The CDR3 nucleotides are TGCGCCAGTACCCCGGACAGGGCTTACTATGGCTACACCTTC.

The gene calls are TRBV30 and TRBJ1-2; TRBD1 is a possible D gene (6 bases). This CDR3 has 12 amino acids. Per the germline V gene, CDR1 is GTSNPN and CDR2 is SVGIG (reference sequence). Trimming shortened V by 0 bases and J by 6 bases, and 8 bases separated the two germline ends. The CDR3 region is CAWSVGANGYTF. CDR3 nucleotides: TGTGCCTGGAGTGTGGGGGCAAATGGCTACACCTTC.